A single sample is the source of the 17 T cell receptor beta chains below, sequenced in a study of Tregs in tolerant kidney transplant recipients. Some clones are missing from TCRdb's copy, which holds only in-frame ones; the method was immunoSEQ multiplex PCR. This table lists 25,000 to 35,000 clones. Sequences were derived from CD8+ T cells from blood, sampled before the transplant. These TCRs come from a human donor who received a combined kidney and bone marrow transplant.

Comment on this clone: The read ends 3 residues before the CDR3 terminus; that terminus is restored from the germline J gene. This rearrangement joins TRBV30 to TRBJ1-1, with a tentative D call TRBD1 (5 bases). With 5 bases removed from V and 1 base from J, the gap between germline ends came to 11 bases. Per germline, CDR1 GTSNPN and CDR2 SVGIG (reference sequence). This CDR3 is 13 amino acids long. CDR3 bases read: TGTGCCTGGTTCTGGGGCCCGAACACTGAA. It yields the protein CAWFWGPNTE. In full, the CDR3 reads CAWFWGPNTEAFF.

The sequenced CDR3 bases are TGTGCCAGCAGTGAAGGGGGTCCGGGGTGGACTGAA. Translated, it gives CASSEGGPGWTE. The complete CDR3 sequence is CASSEGGPGWTEAFF. J is TRBJ1-1 and V is TRBV2; D is uncertain. With the read ending 3 residues before the CDR3 end, the germline J gene is used to fill in that end. This CDR3 contains 15 residues. CDR1 is SNHLY and CDR2 is FYNNEI in the germline V gene. V was trimmed by 1 base and J by 5 bases, leaving 14 bases between them.

As for this clone: The sequence runs out 3 residues before the end of the CDR3; the remainder is reconstructed from the germline J gene. The chain has TRBV5-1 and TRBJ2-2; no clear D gene. There are 15 residues in the CDR3. Germline loops: CDR1 SGHRS, CDR2 YFSETQ. The V and J ends lost 1 base and 5 bases respectively, with 12 bases between them. The part of the CDR3 DNA that was read is TGCGCCAGCAGCTTGACCGGGTATGAGACCGGGGAG. It encodes CASSLTGYETGE. The full CDR3 reads CASSLTGYETGELFF.

On this clone itself: From the germline J gene comes the end of the CDR3, since the read stops 3 residues before it. The chain links TRBV7-6 to TRBJ2-3; 11 bases line up with TRBD2. V dropped 1 base and J dropped 2; count of bases not matched to a gene: 2. The germline V gene encodes CDR1 SGHVS and CDR2 FNYEAQ. The CDR3 loop spans 16 amino acids. CDR3 region: CASSLGLAGPTDTQYF. The CDR3 DNA, read in part, is TGTGCCAGCAGCTTAGGACTAGCGGGGCCCACAGATACG.

The CDR3 bases that were read are TGTGCCAGCAGCTTCAGGTGGGATGAG. Its translation is CASSFRWDE. The CDR3 as a whole reads CASSFRWDEQFF. The chain employs TRBV5-6 and TRBJ2-1; D gene ambiguous. The read falls 3 residues short of the CDR3 end, and the missing part is taken from the germline J gene. Trimming took off 2 bases at V and 8 bases at J, with 8 bases between the two ends. Germline CDR1 SGHDT, CDR2 YYEEEE. The CDR3 has 12 amino acids. Filled out from reference TRBV5-6 and TRBJ2-1, the complete variable domain reads DAGVTQSPTHLIKTRGQQVTLRCSPKSGHDTVSWYQQALGQGPQFIFQYYEEEERQRGNFPDRFSGHQFPNYSSELNVNALLLGDSALYLCASSFRWDEQFFGPGTRLTVL.

In regard to this clone: From the germline J gene comes the end of the CDR3, since the read stops 3 residues before it. The genes are TRBV5-1 and TRBJ2-1, with 9 bases that match TRBD2. The J segment lost 4 bases and the V segment lost 4 bases, leaving 6 bases of the junction unmatched. CDR1 and CDR2 from the germline V gene are SGHRS and YFSETQ. The CDR3 length is 15 residues. CDR3 sequence: CASSHGTSFYNEQFF. Partial CDR3 DNA: TGCGCCAGCAGCCACGGGACTAGCTTTTACAATGAG.

Remarks on this clone: The read falls 3 residues short of the CDR3 end, and the missing part is taken from the germline J gene. The chain carries TRBV5-1 and TRBJ2-7; 8 bases match TRBD1. The ends lost 3 bases at V and 0 bases at J; junction bases unmatched: 11. Germline CDR1 SGHRS, CDR2 YFSETQ. This CDR3 is built from 17 residues. The CDR3 sequence: CASSSQGEDPLSYEQYF. The sequenced CDR3 bases are TGCGCCAGCAGCTCACAGGGGGAGGACCCCCTCTCCTACGAG.

A note on this clone: Read data end 3 residues before the CDR3 end; the end is taken from the germline J gene. The chain employs TRBV5-1 and TRBJ1-1; D perhaps matches TRBD1 (5 bases). Trimming removed 4 bases at V and 4 bases at J, with 11 bases between. Germline V gene lookup returns CDR1 SGHRS and CDR2 YFSETQ. CDR3 length equals 13 residues. The part of the CDR3 DNA that was read is TGCGCCAGCAGCATACAGGACCCCACTGAA. This codes for CASSIQDPTE. The full CDR3 protein reads CASSIQDPTEAFF.

On this clone itself: The sequenced fragment ends 3 residues before the CDR3 boundary, so the rest is inferred from the germline J gene. V usage is TRBV29-1 and J usage is TRBJ2-7, with D perhaps matching TRBD1 (5 bases). CDR1 SQVTM and CDR2 ANQGSEA come from the germline V gene. Trimming shortened V by 4 bases and J by 5 bases, and 15 bases separated the two germline ends. The CDR3 spans 13 residues. The sequenced CDR3 bases are TGCAGCGTTGTCGGGCAGGGAATCAACGAG. Its protein product is CSVVGQGINE. The CDR3 as a whole reads CSVVGQGINEQYF.

CDR3 DNA (partial): TGTGCCAGCAGCTTTATTAGCGGGGGGGCCAATGAG. It encodes CASSFISGGANE. The full CDR3 protein is CASSFISGGANEQFF. This chain connects TRBV5-6 to TRBJ2-1; 11 nucleotides agree with TRBD2. The read ends 3 residues before the CDR3 terminus; that terminus is restored from the germline J gene. The CDR3 is 15 amino acids. The trim removed 2 bases at V and 6 bases at J, leaving 4 bases unmatched. CDR1 is SGHDT and CDR2 is YYEEEE in the germline V gene.

About this clone itself: The CDR3 extends 3 residues past the end of the read, so its final part is completed from the germline J gene. The chain joins TRBV29-1 to TRBJ2-2, with unresolved D. This CDR3 is built from 13 residues. With 2 bases removed from V and 8 bases from J, the gap between germline ends came to 12 bases. From germline, CDR1 is SQVTM and CDR2 ANQGSEA. The CDR3 is CSVERRSSGELFF. The sequenced CDR3 bases are TGCAGCGTTGAACGCAGGTCCTCGGGGGAG.

Turning to this clone: The sequenced fragment ends 3 residues before the CDR3 boundary, so the rest is inferred from the germline J gene. V usage is TRBV2 and J usage is TRBJ1-2; 8 bases fit TRBD1. The CDR3 extends over 13 amino acids. In germline, CDR1 is SNHLY, CDR2 FYNNEI. The sequenced part of the CDR3 DNA is TGTGCTTCCCCTGACGGACAGGGAGTCGGC. Translation: CASPDGQGVG. The full CDR3 protein reads CASPDGQGVGYTF.

As regards this clone: The read terminates 3 residues ahead of where the CDR3 ends, so the germline J gene completes it. The chain links TRBV2 to TRBJ1-4; 7 nucleotides match TRBD1. CDR1 and CDR2 from the germline V gene are SNHLY and FYNNEI. The CDR3 consists of 15 residues. V shed 3 bases, J shed 4 bases, and the junction held 5 bases outside the gene matches. This CDR3 is CASSDGGGGNEKLFF. The DNA read from the CDR3 is TGTGCCAGCAGTGATGGAGGGGGCGGTAATGAAAAA.

Regarding this clone: The read comes to an end 3 residues before the CDR3 does, leaving the germline J gene to fill in the end. The chain joins TRBV7-6 to TRBJ2-7, with TRBD2 matching 7 bases. CDR1 and CDR2 from the germline V gene are SGHVS and FNYEAQ. V shed 1 base and J 2 bases; nucleotides not matched to a gene: 8. The CDR3 contains 16 residues. The CDR3 loop is CASSLGPQAGPYEQYF. The CDR3 DNA, read in part, is TGTGCCAGCAGCTTAGGGCCCCAAGCGGGACCCTACGAG.

In the case of this clone: The read ends 3 residues early relative to the CDR3; the germline J gene fills the gap. V and J are TRBV6-1 and TRBJ2-7; 8 bases are a match to TRBD2. Looked up from germline, CDR1 is MNHNS and CDR2 is SASEGT. Trimming removed 2 bases from V and 3 bases from J; junction bases left unmatched: 6. CDR3 length: 15 residues. The CDR3 bases that were read are TGTGCCAGCAGTGAAATTAGCGGGGCGAACTACGAG. Amino acid sequence: CASSEISGANYE. The whole CDR3 is CASSEISGANYEQYF.

The covered CDR3 bases are TGCGCCAGCAGCGGGGGACACTCCGACCGTGAA. This translates into CASSGGHSDRE. The entire CDR3 protein is CASSGGHSDREAFF. This chain connects TRBV5-1 to TRBJ1-1; D is perhaps TRBD1 (6 bases). With the read ending 3 residues before the CDR3 end, the germline J gene is used to fill in that end. V dropped 4 bases and J dropped 7 bases, with 17 bases sitting between them. The CDR3 is 14 residues long. Germline assignment: CDR1 SGHRS and CDR2 YFSETQ.

Regarding this clone: With the read ending 3 residues before the CDR3 end, the germline J gene is used to fill in that end. V is TRBV6-2 or TRBV6-3 and J is TRBJ2-2, with 10 bases matching TRBD2. The CDR3 has 15 amino acids. The V and J ends lost 6 bases and 6 bases, in that order; junction bases with no gene match: 7. Germline-derived CDR1 and CDR2 are MNHEY and SVGEGT. CDR3 bases read: TGTGCCAGCAGCCCCAAACTAGCGGGGCCCGGGGAG. Translating gives CASSPKLAGPGE. The CDR3 in its entirety is CASSPKLAGPGELFF.